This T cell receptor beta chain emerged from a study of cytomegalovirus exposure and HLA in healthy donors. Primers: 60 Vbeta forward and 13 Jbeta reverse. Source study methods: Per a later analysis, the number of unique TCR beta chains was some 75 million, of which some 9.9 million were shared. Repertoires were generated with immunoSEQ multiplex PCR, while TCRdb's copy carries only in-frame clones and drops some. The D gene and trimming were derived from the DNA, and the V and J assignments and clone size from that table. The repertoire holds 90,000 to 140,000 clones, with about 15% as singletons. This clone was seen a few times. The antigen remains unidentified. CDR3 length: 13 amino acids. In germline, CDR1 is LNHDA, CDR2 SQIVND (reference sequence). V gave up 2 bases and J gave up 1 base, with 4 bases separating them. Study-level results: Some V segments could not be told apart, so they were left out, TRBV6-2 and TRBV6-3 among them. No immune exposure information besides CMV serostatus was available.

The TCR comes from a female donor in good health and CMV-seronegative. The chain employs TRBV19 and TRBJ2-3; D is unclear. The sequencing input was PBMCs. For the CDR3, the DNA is TGTGCCAGTAGTATACTCGGCACAGATACGCAGTATTTT. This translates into CASSILGTDTQYF.